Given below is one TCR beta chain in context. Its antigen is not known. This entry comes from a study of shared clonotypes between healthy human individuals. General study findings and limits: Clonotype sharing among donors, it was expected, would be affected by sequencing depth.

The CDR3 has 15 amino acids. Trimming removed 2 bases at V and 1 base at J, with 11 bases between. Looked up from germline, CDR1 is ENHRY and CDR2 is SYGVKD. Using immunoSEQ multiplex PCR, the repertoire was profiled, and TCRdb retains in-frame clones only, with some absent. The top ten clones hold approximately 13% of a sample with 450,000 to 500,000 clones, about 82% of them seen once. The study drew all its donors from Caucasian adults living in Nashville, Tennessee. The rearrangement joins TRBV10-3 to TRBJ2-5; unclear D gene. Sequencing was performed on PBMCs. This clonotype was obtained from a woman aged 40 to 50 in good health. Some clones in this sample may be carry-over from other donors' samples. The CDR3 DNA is TGTGCCATCAGTGAGGTGGCGGAACTCCAAGAGACCCAGTACTTC. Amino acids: CAISEVAELQETQYF.